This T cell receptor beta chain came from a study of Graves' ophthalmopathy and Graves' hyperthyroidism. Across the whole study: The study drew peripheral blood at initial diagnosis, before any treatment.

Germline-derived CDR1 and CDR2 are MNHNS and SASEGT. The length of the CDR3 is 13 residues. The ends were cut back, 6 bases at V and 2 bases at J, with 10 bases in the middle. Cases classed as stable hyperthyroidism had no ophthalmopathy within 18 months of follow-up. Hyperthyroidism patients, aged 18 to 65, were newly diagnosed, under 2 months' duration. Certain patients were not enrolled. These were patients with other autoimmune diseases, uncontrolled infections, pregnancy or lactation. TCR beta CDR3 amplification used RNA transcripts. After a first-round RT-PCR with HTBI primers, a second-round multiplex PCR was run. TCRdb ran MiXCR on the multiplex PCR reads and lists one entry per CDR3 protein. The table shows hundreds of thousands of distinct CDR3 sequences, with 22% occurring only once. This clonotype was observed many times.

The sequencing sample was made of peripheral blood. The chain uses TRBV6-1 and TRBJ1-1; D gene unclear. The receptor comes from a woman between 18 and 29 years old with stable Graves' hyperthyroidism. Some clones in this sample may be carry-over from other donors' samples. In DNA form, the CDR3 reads TGTGCCAGCAGGAAGACGGGAAACACTGAAGCTTTCTTT. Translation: CASRKTGNTEAFF.